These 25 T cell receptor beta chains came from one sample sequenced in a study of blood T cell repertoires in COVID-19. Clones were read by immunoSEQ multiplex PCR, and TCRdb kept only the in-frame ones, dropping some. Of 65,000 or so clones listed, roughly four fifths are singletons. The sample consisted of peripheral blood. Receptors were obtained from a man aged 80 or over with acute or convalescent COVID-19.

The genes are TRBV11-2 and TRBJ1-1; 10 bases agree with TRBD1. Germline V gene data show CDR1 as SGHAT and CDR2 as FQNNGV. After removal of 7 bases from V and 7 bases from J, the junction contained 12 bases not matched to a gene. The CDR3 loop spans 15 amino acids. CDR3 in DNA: TGTGCCAGCACACGAGCGGGGACAGGGGCACGTGAAGCTTTCTTT. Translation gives CASTRAGTGAREAFF. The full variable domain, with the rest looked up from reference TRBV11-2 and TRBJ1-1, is EAGVAQSPRYKIIEKRQSVAFWCNPISGHATLYWYQQILGQGPKLLIQFQNNGVVDDSQLPKDRFSAERLKGVDSTLKIQPAKLEDSAVYLCASTRAGTGAREAFFGQGTRLTVV.

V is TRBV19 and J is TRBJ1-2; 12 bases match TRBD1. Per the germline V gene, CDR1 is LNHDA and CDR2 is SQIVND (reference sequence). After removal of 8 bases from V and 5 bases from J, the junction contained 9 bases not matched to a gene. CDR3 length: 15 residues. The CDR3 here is CASGDRGRAGYGYTF. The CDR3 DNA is TGTGCCAGTGGGGACAGGGGGCGCGCGGGATATGGCTACACCTTC.

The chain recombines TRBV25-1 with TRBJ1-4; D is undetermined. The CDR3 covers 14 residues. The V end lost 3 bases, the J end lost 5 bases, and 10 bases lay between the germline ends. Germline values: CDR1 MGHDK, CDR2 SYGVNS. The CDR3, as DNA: TGTGCCAGCAGTGACCCGGCGGGAAATGAAAAACTGTTTTTT. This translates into CASSDPAGNEKLFF.

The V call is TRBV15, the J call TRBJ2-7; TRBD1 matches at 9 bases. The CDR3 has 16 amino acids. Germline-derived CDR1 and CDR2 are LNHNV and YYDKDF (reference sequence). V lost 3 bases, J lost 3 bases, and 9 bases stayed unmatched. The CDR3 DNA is TGTGCCACCAGCAGGGGTCCCCGACAGGGGGGCTACGAGCAGTACTTC. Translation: CATSRGPRQGGYEQYF.

The CDR3 sequence: CASSWDRNSPLHF. The CDR3 DNA reads TGTGCCAGCAGCTGGGACAGGAATTCACCCCTCCACTTT. The chain carries TRBV14 and TRBJ1-6, with 8 bases aligning to TRBD1. Germline trimming cut 5 bases from V and 7 bases from J; bases unmatched to any gene: 1. This CDR3 has 13 residues. Germline assignment: CDR1 SGHDN and CDR2 FVKESK.

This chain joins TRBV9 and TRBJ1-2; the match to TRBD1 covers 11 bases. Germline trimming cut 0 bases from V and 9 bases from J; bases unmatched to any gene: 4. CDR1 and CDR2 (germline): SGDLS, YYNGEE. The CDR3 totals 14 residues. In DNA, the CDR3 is TGTGCCAGCAGCGTAGAGGGGGACAGGGGGAGCTACACCTTC. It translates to CASSVEGDRGSYTF.

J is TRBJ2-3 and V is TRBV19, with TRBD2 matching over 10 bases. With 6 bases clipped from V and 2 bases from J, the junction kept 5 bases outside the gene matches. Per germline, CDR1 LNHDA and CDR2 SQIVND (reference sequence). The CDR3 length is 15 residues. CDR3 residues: CASRPSGGDTDTQYF. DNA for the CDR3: TGTGCCAGTAGGCCTAGCGGGGGAGACACAGATACGCAGTATTTT.

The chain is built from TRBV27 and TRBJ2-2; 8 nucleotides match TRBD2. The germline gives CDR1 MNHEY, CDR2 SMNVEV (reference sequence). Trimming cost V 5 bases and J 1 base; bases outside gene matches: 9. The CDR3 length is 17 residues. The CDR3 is CASSPGGGPLNTGELFF. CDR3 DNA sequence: TGTGCCAGCAGTCCCGGGGGGGGCCCCTTGAACACCGGGGAGCTGTTTTTT.

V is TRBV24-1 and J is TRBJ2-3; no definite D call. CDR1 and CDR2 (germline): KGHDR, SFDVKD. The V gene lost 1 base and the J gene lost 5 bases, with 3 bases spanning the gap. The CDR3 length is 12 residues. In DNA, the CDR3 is TGTGCCACCAGTGATTTTCGAGATACGCAGTATTTT. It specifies CATSDFRDTQYF.

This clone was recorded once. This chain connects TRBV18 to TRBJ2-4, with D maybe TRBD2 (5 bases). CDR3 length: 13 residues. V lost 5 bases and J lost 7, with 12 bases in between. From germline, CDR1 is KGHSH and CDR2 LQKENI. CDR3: CASSSDRDNIQYF. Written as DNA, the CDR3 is TGTGCCAGCTCATCAGACCGGGATAACATTCAGTACTTC.

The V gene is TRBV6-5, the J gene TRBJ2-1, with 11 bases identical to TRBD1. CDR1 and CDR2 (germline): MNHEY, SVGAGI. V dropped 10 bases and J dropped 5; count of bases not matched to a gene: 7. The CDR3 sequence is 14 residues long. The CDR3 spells CATIRDRGNNEQFF. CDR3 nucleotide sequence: TGTGCCACCATCCGGGACAGGGGGAACAATGAGCAGTTCTTC.

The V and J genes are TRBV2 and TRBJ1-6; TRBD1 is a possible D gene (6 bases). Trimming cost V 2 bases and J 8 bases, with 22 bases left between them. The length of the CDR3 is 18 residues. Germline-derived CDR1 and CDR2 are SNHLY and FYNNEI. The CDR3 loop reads CASSERRVGGGIDSPLHF. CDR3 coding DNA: TGTGCCAGCAGTGAAAGAAGGGTAGGGGGAGGGATCGATTCACCCCTCCACTTT. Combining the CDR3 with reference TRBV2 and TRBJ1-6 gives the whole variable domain EPEVTQTPSHQVTQMGQEVILRCVPISNHLYFYWYRQILGQKVEFLVSFYNNEISEKSEIFDDQFSVERPDGSNFTLKIRSTKLEDSAMYFCASSERRVGGGIDSPLHFGNGTRLTVT.

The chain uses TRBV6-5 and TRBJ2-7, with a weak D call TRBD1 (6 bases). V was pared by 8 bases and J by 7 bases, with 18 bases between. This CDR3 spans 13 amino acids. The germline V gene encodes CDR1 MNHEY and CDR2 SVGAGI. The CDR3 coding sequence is TGTGCCAGCCAACGGGACACCCGGAGAGAGCAGTACTTC. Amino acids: CASQRDTRREQYF.

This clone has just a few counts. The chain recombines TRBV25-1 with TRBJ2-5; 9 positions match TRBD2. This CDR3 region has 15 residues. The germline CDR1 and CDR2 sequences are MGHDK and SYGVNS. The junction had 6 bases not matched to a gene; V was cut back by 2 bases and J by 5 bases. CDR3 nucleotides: TGTGCCAGCAGTGAAGGGACTAGCCGTATGGAGACCCAGTACTTC. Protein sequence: CASSEGTSRMETQYF.

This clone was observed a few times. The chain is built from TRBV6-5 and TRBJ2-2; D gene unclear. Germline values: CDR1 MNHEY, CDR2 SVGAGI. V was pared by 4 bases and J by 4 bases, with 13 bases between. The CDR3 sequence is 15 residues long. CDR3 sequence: CASSSRRVGTGELFF. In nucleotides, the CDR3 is TGTGCCAGCAGTTCCCGTCGGGTGGGCACCGGGGAGCTGTTTTTT.

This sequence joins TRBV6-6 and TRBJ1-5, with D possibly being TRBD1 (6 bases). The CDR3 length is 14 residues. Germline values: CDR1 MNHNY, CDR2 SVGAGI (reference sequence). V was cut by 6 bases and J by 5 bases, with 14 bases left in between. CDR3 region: CASRDQQGHQPQHF. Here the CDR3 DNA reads TGTGCCAGCAGGGACCAACAGGGCCATCAGCCCCAGCATTTT.

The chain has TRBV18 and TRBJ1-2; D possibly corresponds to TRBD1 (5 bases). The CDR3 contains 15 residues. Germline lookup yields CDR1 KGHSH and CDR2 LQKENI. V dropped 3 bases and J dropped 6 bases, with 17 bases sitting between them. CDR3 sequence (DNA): TGTGCCAGCTCACCCGCTGCGGCGGGGGAAAATGGCTACACCTTC. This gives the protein CASSPAAAGENGYTF. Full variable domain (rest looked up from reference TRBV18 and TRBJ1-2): NAGVMQNPRHLVRRRGQEARLRCSPMKGHSHVYWYRQLPEEGLKFMVYLQKENIIDESGMPKERFSAEFPKEGPSILRIQQVVRGDSAAYFCASSPAAAGENGYTFGSGTRLTVV.

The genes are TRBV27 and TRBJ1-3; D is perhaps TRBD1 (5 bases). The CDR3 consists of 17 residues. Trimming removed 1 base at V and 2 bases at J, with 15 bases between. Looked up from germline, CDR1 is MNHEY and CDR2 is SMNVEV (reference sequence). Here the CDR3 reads CASSLFPTEHPGNTIYF. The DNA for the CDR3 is TGTGCCAGCAGTTTATTTCCGACAGAACACCCTGGAAACACCATATATTTT.

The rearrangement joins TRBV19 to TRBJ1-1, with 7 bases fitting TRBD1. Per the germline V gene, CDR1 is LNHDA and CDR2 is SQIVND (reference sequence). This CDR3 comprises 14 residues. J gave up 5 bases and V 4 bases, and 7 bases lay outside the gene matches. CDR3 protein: CASSSPGGQTEAFF. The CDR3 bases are TGTGCCAGTAGTAGCCCAGGGGGGCAGACTGAAGCTTTCTTT. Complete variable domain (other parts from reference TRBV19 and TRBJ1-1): DGGITQSPKYLFRKEGQNVTLSCEQNLNHDAMYWYRQDPGQGLRLIYYSQIVNDFQKGDIAEGYSVSREKKESFPLTVTSAQKNPTAFYLCASSSPGGQTEAFFGQGTRLTVV.

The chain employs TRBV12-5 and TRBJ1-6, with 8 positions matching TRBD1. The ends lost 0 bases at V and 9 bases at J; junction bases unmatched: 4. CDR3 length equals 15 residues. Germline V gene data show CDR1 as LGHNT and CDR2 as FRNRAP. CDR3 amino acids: CASGLVGQGSSPLHF. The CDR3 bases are TGTGCTAGTGGTTTGGTAGGACAGGGTAGTTCACCCCTCCACTTT. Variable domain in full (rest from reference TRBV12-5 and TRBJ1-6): DARVTQTPRHKVTEMGQEVTMRCQPILGHNTVFWYRQTMMQGLELLAYFRNRAPLDDSGMPKDRFSAEMPDATLATLKIQPSEPRDSAVYFCASGLVGQGSSPLHFGNGTRLTVT.

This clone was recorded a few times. CDR3 nucleotide sequence: TGTGCCAGCACCCGTCCCGGGACAGTTTATGGCTACACCTTC. Translation gives CASTRPGTVYGYTF. The chain recombines TRBV3-1 (or the pseudogene TRBV3-2) with TRBJ1-2; TRBD1 agrees at 7 bases. Germline V lookup: CDR1 LGHDT, CDR2 YNNKEL (reference sequence). V lost 7 bases and J lost 5; bases outside the gene matches: 10. The CDR3 has 14 amino acids.

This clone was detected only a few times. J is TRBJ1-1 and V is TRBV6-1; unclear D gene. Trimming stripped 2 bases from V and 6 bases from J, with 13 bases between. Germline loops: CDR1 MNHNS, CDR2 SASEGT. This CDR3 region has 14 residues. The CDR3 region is CASSEMSSDSEAFF. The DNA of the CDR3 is TGTGCCAGCAGTGAAATGAGTAGTGACTCTGAAGCTTTCTTT.

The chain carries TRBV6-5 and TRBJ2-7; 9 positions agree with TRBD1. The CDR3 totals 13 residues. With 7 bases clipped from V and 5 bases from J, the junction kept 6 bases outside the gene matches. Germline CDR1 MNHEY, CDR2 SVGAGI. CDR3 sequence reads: CASTGTGYHEQYF. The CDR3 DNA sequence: TGTGCCAGCACCGGGACAGGGTACCACGAGCAGTACTTC.

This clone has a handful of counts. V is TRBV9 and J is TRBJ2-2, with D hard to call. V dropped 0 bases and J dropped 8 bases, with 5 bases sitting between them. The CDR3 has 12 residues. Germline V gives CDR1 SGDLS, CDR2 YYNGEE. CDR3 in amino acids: CASSVAIGELFF. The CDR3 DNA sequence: TGTGCCAGCAGCGTAGCTATTGGGGAGCTGTTTTTT.

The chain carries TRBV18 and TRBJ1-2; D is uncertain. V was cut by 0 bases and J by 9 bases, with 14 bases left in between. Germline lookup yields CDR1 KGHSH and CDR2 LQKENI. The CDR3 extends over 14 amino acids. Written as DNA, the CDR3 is TGTGCCAGCTCACCACCCGCGGAGGGAAGGAGCTACACCTTC. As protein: CASSPPAEGRSYTF.